Included here is one TCR beta chain sequence, with context. Its antigen is not known. This sample was taken from a study of blood T cells in healthy people across ages. Study outcomes and limitations: What prevented conclusive comparison of naive and antigen-experienced cells was that PBMCs were unsorted.

The germline gives CDR1 SGDLS, CDR2 YYNGEE. Trimming removed 2 bases from V and 3 bases from J, with 17 bases in between. CDR3 size: 16 residues. Alongside a J-beta primer mix, a sample-barcoded 5' primer served in a second PCR lasting about 7 to 11 cycles. TCRdb recomputed calls from the 5' RACE reads with MiXCR, one row per CDR3 protein. This table holds approximately 1.5 million distinct CDR3 sequences, approximately 43% found once. This rearrangement joins TRBV9 to TRBJ2-5; TRBD2 is a possible D gene (5 bases). The sequence was obtained from a young woman in good health. Sequencing was performed on blood. The CDR3 DNA sequence: TGTGCCAGCAGCGTTCAGAGCGGCTCGAGGGAAGAGACCCAGTACTTC. This codes for CASSVQSGSREETQYF.